Listed below are T cell receptor beta chains from one sample, sequenced in a study of T cells in Graves' hyperthyroidism and ophthalmopathy. TCRdb redid the calling of the multiplex PCR reads with MiXCR, one entry per CDR3 protein. The sample has about 370,000 distinct CDR3 sequences, 15% seen once. Sequencing was done on a sample of blood. Every receptor here comes from an older woman with Graves' ophthalmopathy. The CDR3 runs from the conserved cysteine through the conserved F or W. D genes are given only for firm matches. Clone size is given for some rows only: seen once, a few or many times, or a class if the clone is expanded.

D gene: TRBD2; V gene: TRBV6-5; CDR3 length: 13; J gene: TRBJ2-7; clone size: many; CDR3 protein: CASSSPGGGGQYF; CDR3 DNA: TGTGCCAGCAGTTCCCCCGGGGGGGGCGGGCAGTACTTC
D gene: TRBD2; V gene: TRBV28; CDR3 length: 17; J gene: TRBJ2-1; clone size: many; CDR3 protein: CASTRGTSGRAYNEQFF; CDR3 DNA: TGTGCCAGCACCCGGGGGACTAGCGGGAGGGCGTACAATGAGCAGTTCTTC
D gene: TRBD1; V gene: TRBV4-1; CDR3 length: 17; J gene: TRBJ2-7; clone size: .; CDR3 protein: CASSQEPGTGGTYEQYF; CDR3 DNA: TGCGCCAGCAGCCAAGAACCCGGGACAGGGGGAACCTACGAGCAGTACTTC
D gene: .; V gene: TRBV9; CDR3 length: 13; J gene: TRBJ2-2; clone size: .; CDR3 protein: CASSVAETGELFF; CDR3 DNA: TGTGCCAGCAGCGTAGCAGAGACCGGGGAGCTGTTTTTT
D gene: .; V gene: TRBV5-1; CDR3 length: 13; J gene: TRBJ2-2; clone size: many; CDR3 protein: CASSVEWAGELFF; CDR3 DNA: TGCGCCAGCAGCGTGGAATGGGCTGGGGAGCTGTTTTTT
D gene: .; V gene: TRBV20-1; CDR3 length: 14; J gene: TRBJ2-2; clone size: many; CDR3 protein: CSARGGQNTGELFF; CDR3 DNA: TGCAGTGCTAGAGGCGGTCAGAACACCGGGGAGCTGTTTTTT
D gene: TRBD1; V gene: TRBV2; CDR3 length: 14; J gene: TRBJ2-2; clone size: many; CDR3 protein: CASMGQGATGELFF; CDR3 DNA: TGTGCCAGCATGGGGCAGGGGGCCACCGGGGAGCTGTTTTTT
D gene: .; V gene: TRBV2; CDR3 length: 12; J gene: TRBJ2-7; clone size: many; CDR3 protein: CASIGTAYEQYF; CDR3 DNA: TGTGCCAGCATCGGTACGGCCTACGAGCAGTACTTC
D gene: .; V gene: TRBV11-2; CDR3 length: 14; J gene: TRBJ1-5; clone size: few; CDR3 protein: CASSLDYGYWPQHF; CDR3 DNA: TGTGCCAGCAGCTTAGATTATGGATATTGGCCCCAGCATTTT
D gene: .; V gene: TRBV29-1; CDR3 length: 13; J gene: TRBJ2-7; clone size: .; CDR3 protein: CSVKLRTVSEQYF; CDR3 DNA: TGCAGCGTTAAGCTACGCACGGTTTCGGAGCAGTACTTC
D gene: TRBD2; V gene: TRBV7-2; CDR3 length: 15; J gene: TRBJ2-5; clone size: many; CDR3 protein: CASSLGLAGQETQYF; CDR3 DNA: TGTGCCAGCAGCTTAGGGTTAGCGGGCCAAGAGACCCAGTACTTC
D gene: .; V gene: TRBV2; CDR3 length: 12; J gene: TRBJ1-1; clone size: many; CDR3 protein: CASSEGGRGAFF; CDR3 DNA: TGTGCCAGCAGTGAAGGCGGGAGGGGAGCTTTCTTT
D gene: .; V gene: TRBV6-2/TRBV6-3; CDR3 length: 17; J gene: TRBJ2-1; clone size: .; CDR3 protein: CASKGTATSGRVNEQFF; CDR3 DNA: TGTGCCAGCAAAGGGACAGCTACTAGCGGTAGGGTAAATGAGCAGTTCTTC
D gene: .; V gene: TRBV18; CDR3 length: 15; J gene: TRBJ2-3; clone size: many; CDR3 protein: CASSNIQKSTDTQYF; CDR3 DNA: TGTGCCAGCTCAAATATCCAGAAAAGCACAGATACGCAGTATTTT
D gene: TRBD2; V gene: TRBV6-2/TRBV6-3; CDR3 length: 16; J gene: TRBJ2-7; clone size: .; CDR3 protein: CASSKRFTSAIYEQYF; CDR3 DNA: TGTGCCAGCAGTAAACGGTTCACTAGCGCAATTTACGAGCAGTACTTC
D gene: .; V gene: TRBV9; CDR3 length: 16; J gene: TRBJ2-2; clone size: few; CDR3 protein: CASSPKESTNTGELFF; CDR3 DNA: TGTGCCAGCAGCCCCAAGGAAAGTACGAACACCGGGGAGCTGTTTTTT
D gene: .; V gene: TRBV14; CDR3 length: 13; J gene: TRBJ2-5; clone size: few; CDR3 protein: CASSQGPTETQYF; CDR3 DNA: TGTGCCAGCAGCCAGGGACCAACGGAGACCCAGTACTTC
D gene: TRBD2; V gene: TRBV7-9; CDR3 length: 20; J gene: TRBJ2-1; clone size: many; CDR3 protein: CASSHYPGLADSSGYNEQFF; CDR3 DNA: TGTGCCAGCAGCCACTACCCTGGACTAGCGGACTCCTCCGGGTACAATGAGCAGTTCTTC
D gene: .; V gene: TRBV28; CDR3 length: 13; J gene: TRBJ2-4; clone size: few; CDR3 protein: CAISEVSKNIQYF; CDR3 DNA: TGTGCCATCTCTGAGGTTTCCAAAAACATTCAGTACTTC
D gene: .; V gene: TRBV11-2; CDR3 length: 17; J gene: TRBJ2-5; clone size: many; CDR3 protein: CASSLEWKLLDNETQYF; CDR3 DNA: TGTGCCAGCAGCTTAGAGTGGAAACTCCTAGACAACGAGACCCAGTACTTC
D gene: TRBD2; V gene: TRBV20-1; CDR3 length: 16; J gene: TRBJ2-5; clone size: many; CDR3 protein: CSAERSSGKKKETQYF; CDR3 DNA: TGCAGTGCTGAGAGGTCTAGCGGGAAAAAAAAAGAGACCCAGTACTTC
D gene: .; V gene: TRBV30; CDR3 length: 11; J gene: TRBJ2-7; clone size: many; CDR3 protein: CAWRLGREQYF; CDR3 DNA: TGTGCCTGGAGACTGGGGCGGGAGCAGTACTTC
D gene: TRBD1; V gene: TRBV19; CDR3 length: 14; J gene: TRBJ2-4; clone size: .; CDR3 protein: CASSIQGAGNIQYF; CDR3 DNA: TGTGCCAGTAGTATACAGGGGGCGGGAAACATTCAGTACTTC
D gene: TRBD1; V gene: TRBV3-1; CDR3 length: 15; J gene: TRBJ2-1; clone size: many; CDR3 protein: CASSQVGTPGGEQFF; CDR3 DNA: TGTGCCAGCAGCCAAGTTGGAACGCCAGGGGGCGAGCAGTTCTTC
D gene: TRBD2; V gene: TRBV4-1; CDR3 length: 16; J gene: TRBJ2-7; clone size: many; CDR3 protein: CASSQDYGDYLYEQYF; CDR3 DNA: TGCGCCAGCAGCCAAGATTATGGGGACTATCTCTACGAGCAGTACTTC
D gene: .; V gene: TRBV20-1; CDR3 length: 12; J gene: TRBJ2-5; clone size: many; CDR3 protein: CSAGRFQETQYF; CDR3 DNA: TGCAGTGCCGGGAGATTCCAAGAGACCCAGTACTTC